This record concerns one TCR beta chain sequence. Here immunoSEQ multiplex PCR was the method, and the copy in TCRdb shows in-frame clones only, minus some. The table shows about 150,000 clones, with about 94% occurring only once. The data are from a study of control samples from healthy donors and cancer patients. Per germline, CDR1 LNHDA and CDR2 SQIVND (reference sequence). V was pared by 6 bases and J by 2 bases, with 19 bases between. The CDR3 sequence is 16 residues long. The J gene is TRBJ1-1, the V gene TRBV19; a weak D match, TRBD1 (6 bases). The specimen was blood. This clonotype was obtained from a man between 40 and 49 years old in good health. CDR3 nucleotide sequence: TGTGCCAGTAGCATGGGGCCAGGGGCATCTAACACTGAAGCTTTCTTT. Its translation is CASSMGPGASNTEAFF.